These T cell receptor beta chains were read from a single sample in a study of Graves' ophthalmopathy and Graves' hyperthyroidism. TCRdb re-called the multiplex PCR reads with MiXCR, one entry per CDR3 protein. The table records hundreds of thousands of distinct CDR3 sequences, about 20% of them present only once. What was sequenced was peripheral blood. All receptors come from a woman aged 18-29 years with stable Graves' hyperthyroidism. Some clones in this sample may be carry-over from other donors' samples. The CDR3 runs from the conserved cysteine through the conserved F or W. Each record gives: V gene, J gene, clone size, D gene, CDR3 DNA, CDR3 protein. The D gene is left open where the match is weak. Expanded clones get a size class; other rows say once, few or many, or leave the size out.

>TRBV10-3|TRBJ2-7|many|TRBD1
TGTGCCATCAGTGGGGACAGAACCTACGAGCAGTACTTC
CAISGDRTYEQYF
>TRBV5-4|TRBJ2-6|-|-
TGTGCCAGCAGCTTGTCCTGGGGGGCCAACGTCCTGACTTTC
CASSLSWGANVLTF
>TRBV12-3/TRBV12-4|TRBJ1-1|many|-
TGTGCCAGCAGTTTCTACAGGGCAGAAGCTTTCTTT
CASSFYRAEAFF
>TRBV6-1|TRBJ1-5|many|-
TGTGCCAGCACAGGAGGGGGGGACAATCAGCCCCAGCATTTT
CASTGGGDNQPQHF
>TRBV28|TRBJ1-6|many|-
TGTGCCAGCAGTCAACACGGGACCGCAAGGAGTCGGAATTCACCCCTCCACTTT
CASSQHGTARSRNSPLHF
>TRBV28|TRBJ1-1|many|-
TGTGCCAGCAGTTTGGGCAGGGGCACAGCTTTCTTT
CASSLGRGTAFF
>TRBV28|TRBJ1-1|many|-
TGTGCCAGCAGTTTCCAGGGGCGGTTTGCTTTCTTT
CASSFQGRFAFF
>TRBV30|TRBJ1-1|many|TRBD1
TGTGCCTGGAGGACCCCAGGGGGAGCCATGAACACTGAAGCTTTCTTT
CAWRTPGGAMNTEAFF
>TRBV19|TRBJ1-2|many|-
TGTGCCAGTAGTATAGTATGGACTCTCGAGGGCTACACCTTC
CASSIVWTLEGYTF
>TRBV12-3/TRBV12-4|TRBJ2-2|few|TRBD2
TGTGCCAGCACCCGACTAGCGGGAGGACCCGGGGAGCTGTTTTTT
CASTRLAGGPGELFF
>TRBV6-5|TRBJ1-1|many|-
TGTGCCAGCAGTTACGGGCCAGGAGAGAACACTGAAGCTTTCTTT
CASSYGPGENTEAFF
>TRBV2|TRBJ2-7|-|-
TGTGCCAGCACTCAAGGGGAGAGGGGCGGCGAGCAGTACTTC
CASTQGERGGEQYF
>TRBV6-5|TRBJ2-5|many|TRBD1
TGTGCCAGCAGTTTTCGGACAGGGGGAGTTGGAGAGACCCAGTACTTC
CASSFRTGGVGETQYF
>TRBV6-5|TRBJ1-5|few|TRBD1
TGTGCCAGCGGTTACGGGGACAGGGTTGGCAATCAGCCCCAGCATTTT
CASGYGDRVGNQPQHF
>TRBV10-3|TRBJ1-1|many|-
TGTGCCATCAGTGACAACGCCAGGGACACTGAAGCTTTCTTT
CAISDNARDTEAFF
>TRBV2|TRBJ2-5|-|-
TGTGCCAGCAGTGAAGCCACACAGTACTTC
CASSEATQYF
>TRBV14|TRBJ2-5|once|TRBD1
TGTGCCAGCAGCTACAAAGGGACAGTGATAGAGACCCAGTACTTC
CASSYKGTVIETQYF
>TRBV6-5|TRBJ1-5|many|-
TGTGCCAGCAGTTCCGACAATACTTATAGCAATCAGCCCCAGCATTTT
CASSSDNTYSNQPQHF
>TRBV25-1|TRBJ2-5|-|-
TGTGCCAGCAGAGAAGGGGGGACGGAGACCCAGTACTTC
CASREGGTETQYF
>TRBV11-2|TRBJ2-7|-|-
TGTGCCAGCAGCTTAGGTGGTAACGGTTGGGGCTCCTACGAGCAGTACTTC
CASSLGGNGWGSYEQYF
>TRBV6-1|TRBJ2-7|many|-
TGTGCCACCCTTGGTGACAACACCTACGAGCAGTACTTC
CATLGDNTYEQYF
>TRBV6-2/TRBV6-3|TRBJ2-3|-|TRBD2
TGTGCCAGTAGGACGAGCGGGAGGGAGACAGATACGCAGTATTTT
CASRTSGRETDTQYF
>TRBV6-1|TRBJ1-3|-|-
TGTGCCAGCACGGAGAAAGTCTACGGCTCTGGAAACACCATATATTTT
CASTEKVYGSGNTIYF
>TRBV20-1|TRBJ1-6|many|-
TGCAGTGCAATACAGGGAACTCTCCAAAATAATTCACCCCTCCACTTT
CSAIQGTLQNNSPLHF
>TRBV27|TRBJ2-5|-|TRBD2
TGTGCCAGCAGTTCGACTAGCGGGAGGACGGAGACCCAGTACTTC
CASSSTSGRTETQYF
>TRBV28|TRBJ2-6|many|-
TGTGCCAGCAGTTTAGGCGGCTCGAGAGGGGCCAACGTCCTGACTTTC
CASSLGGSRGANVLTF
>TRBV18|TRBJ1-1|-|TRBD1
TGTGCCAGCTCACCCGACAGGGGGCCGAACACTGAAGCTTTCTTT
CASSPDRGPNTEAFF
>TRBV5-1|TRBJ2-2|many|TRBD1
TGCGCCAGCAGCCTCCAAACAGGGGCGGTCACCGGGGAGCTGTTTTTT
CASSLQTGAVTGELFF
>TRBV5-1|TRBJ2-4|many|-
TGCGCCAGCAGCTTGGCCGCAGACAGCTGGGACATTCAGTACTTC
CASSLAADSWDIQYF
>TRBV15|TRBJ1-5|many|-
TGTGCCACCAGCGGACGTCCAGGGGCAGGTCAGCCCCAGCATTTT
CATSGRPGAGQPQHF
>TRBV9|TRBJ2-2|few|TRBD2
TGTGCCAGCAGCATTTCTAGCGGGAGTTGGACCGGGGAGCTGTTTTTT
CASSISSGSWTGELFF
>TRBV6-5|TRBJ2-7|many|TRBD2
TGTGCCATATCTATCAGCGGGGGCTTCTACGAGCAGTACTTC
CAISISGGFYEQYF
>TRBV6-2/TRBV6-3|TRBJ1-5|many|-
TGTGCCAGCCAACTATCGGCAGGGGATCATCAGCCCCAGCATTTT
CASQLSAGDHQPQHF
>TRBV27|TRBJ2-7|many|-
TGTGCCAGCAGTTTAAAGGGATCCGTCTACGAGCAGTACTTC
CASSLKGSVYEQYF
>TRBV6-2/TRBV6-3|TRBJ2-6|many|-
TGTGCCAGCAGTTTTGGGAGCACTGGGGCCAACGTCCTGACTTTC
CASSFGSTGANVLTF
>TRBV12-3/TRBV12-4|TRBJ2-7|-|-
TGTGCCAGCAGTTCGGTTGGCCGCCGGCTGGGGCAGTACTTC
CASSSVGRRLGQYF
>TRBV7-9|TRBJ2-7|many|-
TGTGCCACCCATGGGACGGTCTCCTACGAGCAGTACTTC
CATHGTVSYEQYF
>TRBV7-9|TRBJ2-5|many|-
TGTGCCAGCAGCCCCGAGTCGGGCCTGTGGGTGACCCAGTACTTC
CASSPESGLWVTQYF
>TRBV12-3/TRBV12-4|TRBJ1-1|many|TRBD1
TGTGCCAGCAGTACACCGGGACAGGGCAAACGTACTGAAGCTTTCTTT
CASSTPGQGKRTEAFF
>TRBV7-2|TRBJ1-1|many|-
TGTGCCAGCAGCCCTATCGCCGGGAACACTGAAGCTTTCTTT
CASSPIAGNTEAFF
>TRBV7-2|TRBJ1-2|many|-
TGTGCCAGCAGCTTAGTGGCGGGAAGTCTATCTGGCTACACCTTC
CASSLVAGSLSGYTF
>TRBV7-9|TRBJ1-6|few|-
TGTGCCAGCAGCTCCGGGGGTGGGACCCTCCACTTT
CASSSGGGTLHF
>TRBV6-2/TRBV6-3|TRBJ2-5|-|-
TGTGCCAGCAGTTACAGGGATGGGCGCCCCGATGTGGAGACCCAGTACTTC
CASSYRDGRPDVETQYF
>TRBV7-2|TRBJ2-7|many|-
TGTGCCAGCAGCTGGGACGCCTCCTACGAGCAGTACTTC
CASSWDASYEQYF
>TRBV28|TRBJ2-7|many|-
TGTGCCAGCAGTTTAAAGGGTTCCGAAAAATACGAGCAGTACTTC
CASSLKGSEKYEQYF
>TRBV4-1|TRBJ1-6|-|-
TGCGCCAGCAGCCAGGAAGATTTACCCCTCCACTTT
CASSQEDLPLHF
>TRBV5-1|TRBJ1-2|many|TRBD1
TGCGCCAGCAGCTGGACAGGGGGCGGCTACACCTTC
CASSWTGGGYTF
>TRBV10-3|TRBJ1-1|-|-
TGTGCCATCAGTGATGGGAAGAGGGGCATGGACACTGAAGCTTTCTTT
CAISDGKRGMDTEAFF
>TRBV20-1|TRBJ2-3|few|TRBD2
TGCAGTGCTATCACCCAGCGGGGGACAGATACGCAGTATTTT
CSAITQRGTDTQYF
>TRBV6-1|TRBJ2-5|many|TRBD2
TGTGCCAGCAGTGGACTAGCTCCAGAAGAGACCCAGTACTTC
CASSGLAPEETQYF
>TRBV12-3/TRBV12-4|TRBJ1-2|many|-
TGTGCCAGCAGTCGAGACGGCTATGGCTACACCTTC
CASSRDGYGYTF
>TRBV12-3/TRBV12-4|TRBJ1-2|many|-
TGTGCCAGCAGTTTAGGGACAGAACAGGACTTTAACTATGGCTACACCTTC
CASSLGTEQDFNYGYTF
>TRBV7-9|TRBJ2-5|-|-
TGTGCCAGCAACAACCCGCCACGGGGCGGGCCAGAGACCCAGTACTTC
CASNNPPRGGPETQYF
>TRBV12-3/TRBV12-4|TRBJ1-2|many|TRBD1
TGTGCCAGCAGTTTTAGGGACAGAATGAACTATGGCTACACCTTC
CASSFRDRMNYGYTF
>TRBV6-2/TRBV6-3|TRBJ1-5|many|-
TGTGCCAGCGGCGGGACACCGATTATTCCCCAGCATTTT
CASGGTPIIPQHF
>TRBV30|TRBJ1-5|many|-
TGTGCCTGGACCCTGGGGGGTGATCAGCCCCAGCATTTT
CAWTLGGDQPQHF
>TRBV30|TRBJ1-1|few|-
TGTGCGGCGGGACACACGAACACTGAAGCTTTCTTT
CAAGHTNTEAFF
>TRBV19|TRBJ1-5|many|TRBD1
TGTGCCAGTAGTCCAGACAGGGCCAGCAATCAGCCCCAGCATTTT
CASSPDRASNQPQHF
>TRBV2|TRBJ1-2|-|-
TGTGCCAGCCTGTGGGGGGCTGATGGCTACACCTTC
CASLWGADGYTF
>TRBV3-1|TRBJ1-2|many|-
TGTGCCAGCAGCCAGGGGACACACTATGGCTACACCTTC
CASSQGTHYGYTF